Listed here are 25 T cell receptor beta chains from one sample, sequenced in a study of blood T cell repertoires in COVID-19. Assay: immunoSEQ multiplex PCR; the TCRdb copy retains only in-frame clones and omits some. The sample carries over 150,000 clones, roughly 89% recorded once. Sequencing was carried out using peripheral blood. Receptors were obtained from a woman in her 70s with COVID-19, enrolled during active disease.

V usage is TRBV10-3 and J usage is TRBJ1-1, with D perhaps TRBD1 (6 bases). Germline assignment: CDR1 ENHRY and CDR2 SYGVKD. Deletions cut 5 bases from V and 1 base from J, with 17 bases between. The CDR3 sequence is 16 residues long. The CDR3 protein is CAISPSIGGSNTEAFF. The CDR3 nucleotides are TGTGCCATCAGTCCCTCAATAGGGGGTTCGAACACTGAAGCTTTCTTT.

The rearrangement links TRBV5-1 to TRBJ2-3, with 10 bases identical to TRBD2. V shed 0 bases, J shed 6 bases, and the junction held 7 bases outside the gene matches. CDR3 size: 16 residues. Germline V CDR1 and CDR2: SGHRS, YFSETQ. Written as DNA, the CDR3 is TGCGCCAGCAGCTTGGTGCTAGCGGGGGCCCCGGATACGCAGTATTTT. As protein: CASSLVLAGAPDTQYF.

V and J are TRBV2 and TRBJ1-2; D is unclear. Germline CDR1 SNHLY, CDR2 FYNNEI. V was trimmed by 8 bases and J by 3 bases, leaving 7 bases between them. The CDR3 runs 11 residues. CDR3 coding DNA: TGTGCCAGCCGAAGAGACTATGGCTACACCTTC. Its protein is CASRRDYGYTF.

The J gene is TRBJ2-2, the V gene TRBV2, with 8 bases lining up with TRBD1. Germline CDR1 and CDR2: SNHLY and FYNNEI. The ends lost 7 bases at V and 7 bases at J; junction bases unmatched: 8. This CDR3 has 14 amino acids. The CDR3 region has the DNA TGTGCCAGCAAGGACAGGGCACAAAGCGGGGAGCTGTTTTTT. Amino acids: CASKDRAQSGELFF.

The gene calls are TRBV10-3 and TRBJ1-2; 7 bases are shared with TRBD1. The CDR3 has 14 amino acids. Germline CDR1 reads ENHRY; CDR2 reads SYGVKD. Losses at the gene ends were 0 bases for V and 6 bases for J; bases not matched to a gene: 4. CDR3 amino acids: CAISESQQGNGYTF. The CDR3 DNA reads TGTGCCATCAGTGAGTCTCAACAGGGGAATGGCTACACCTTC.

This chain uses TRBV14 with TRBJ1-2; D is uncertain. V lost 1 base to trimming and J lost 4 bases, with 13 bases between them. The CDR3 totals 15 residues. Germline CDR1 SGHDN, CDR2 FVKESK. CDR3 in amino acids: CASSQVIGVGYGYTF. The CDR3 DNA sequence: TGTGCCAGCAGCCAAGTTATCGGGGTCGGCTATGGCTACACCTTC.

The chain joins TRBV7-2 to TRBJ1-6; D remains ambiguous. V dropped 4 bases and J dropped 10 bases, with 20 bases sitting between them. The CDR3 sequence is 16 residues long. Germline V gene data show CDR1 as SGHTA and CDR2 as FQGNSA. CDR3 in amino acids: CASSYSGLSSGSPLHF. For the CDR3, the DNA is TGTGCCAGCAGCTATTCGGGCCTTAGTTCGGGGTCACCCCTCCACTTT.

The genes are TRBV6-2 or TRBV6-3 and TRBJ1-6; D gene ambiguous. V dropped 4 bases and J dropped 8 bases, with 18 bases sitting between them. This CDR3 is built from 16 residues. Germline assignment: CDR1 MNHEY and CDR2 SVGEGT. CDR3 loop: CASSLSGMIWDSPLHF. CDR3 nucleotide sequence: TGTGCCAGCAGTTTGTCAGGAATGATATGGGATTCACCCCTCCACTTT.

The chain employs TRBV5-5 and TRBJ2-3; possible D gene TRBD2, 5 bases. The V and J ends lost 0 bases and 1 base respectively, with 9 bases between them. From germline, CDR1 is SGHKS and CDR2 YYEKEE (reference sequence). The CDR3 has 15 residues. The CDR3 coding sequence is TGTGCCAGCAGCTTGGACGGGATTCGCACAGATACGCAGTATTTT. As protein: CASSLDGIRTDTQYF. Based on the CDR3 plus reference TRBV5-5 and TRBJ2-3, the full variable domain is DAGVTQSPTHLIKTRGQQVTLRCSPISGHKSVSWYQQVLGQGPQFIFQYYEKEERGRGNFPDRFSARQFPNYSSELNVNALLLGDSALYLCASSLDGIRTDTQYFGPGTRLTVL.

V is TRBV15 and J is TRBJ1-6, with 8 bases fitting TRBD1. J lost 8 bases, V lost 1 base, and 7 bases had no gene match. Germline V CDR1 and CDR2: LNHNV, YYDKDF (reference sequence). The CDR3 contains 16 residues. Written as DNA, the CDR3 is TGTGCCACCAGCAGAGCTCCAGGGGGCGCTTATTCACCCCTCCACTTT. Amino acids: CATSRAPGGAYSPLHF.

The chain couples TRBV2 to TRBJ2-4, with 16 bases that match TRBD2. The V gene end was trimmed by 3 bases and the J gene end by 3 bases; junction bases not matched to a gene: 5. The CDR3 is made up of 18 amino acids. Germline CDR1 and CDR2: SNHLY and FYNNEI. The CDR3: CASSDPGLAGGNKNIQYF. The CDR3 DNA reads TGTGCCAGCAGTGACCCGGGACTAGCGGGGGGGAACAAAAACATTCAGTACTTC.

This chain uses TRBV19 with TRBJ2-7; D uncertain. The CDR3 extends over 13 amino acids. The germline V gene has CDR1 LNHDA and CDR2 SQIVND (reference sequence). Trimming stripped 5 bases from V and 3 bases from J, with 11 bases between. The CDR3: CASSYGFLYEQYF. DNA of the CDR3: TGTGCCAGTAGTTATGGCTTCCTCTACGAGCAGTACTTC.

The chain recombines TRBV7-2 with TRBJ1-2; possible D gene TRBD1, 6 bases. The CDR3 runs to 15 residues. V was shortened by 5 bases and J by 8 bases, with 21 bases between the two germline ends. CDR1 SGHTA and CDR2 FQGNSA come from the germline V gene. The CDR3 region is CASSPSGQRATGYTF. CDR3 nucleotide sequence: TGTGCCAGCAGCCCCTCAGGACAGAGGGCAACGGGCTACACCTTC.

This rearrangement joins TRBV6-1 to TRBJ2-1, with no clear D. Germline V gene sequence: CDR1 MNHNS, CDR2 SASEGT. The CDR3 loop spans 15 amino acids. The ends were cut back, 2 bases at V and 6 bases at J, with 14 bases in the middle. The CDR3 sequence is CASSEPGYAPNEQFF. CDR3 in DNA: TGTGCCAGCAGTGAACCGGGTTACGCCCCCAATGAGCAGTTCTTC.

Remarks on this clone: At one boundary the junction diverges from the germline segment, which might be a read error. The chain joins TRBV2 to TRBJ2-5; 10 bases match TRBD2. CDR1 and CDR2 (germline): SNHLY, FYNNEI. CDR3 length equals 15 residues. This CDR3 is CASFLRSGGAQTRYF. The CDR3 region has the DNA TGTGCCAGTTTCCTACGGAGCGGGGGGGCTCAGACCCGGTACTTC.

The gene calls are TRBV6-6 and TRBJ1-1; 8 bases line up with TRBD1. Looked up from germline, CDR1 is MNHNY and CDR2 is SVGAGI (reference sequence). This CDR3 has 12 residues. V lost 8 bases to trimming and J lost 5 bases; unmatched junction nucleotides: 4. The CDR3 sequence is CASGQGATEAFF. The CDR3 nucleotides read TGTGCCAGCGGACAGGGAGCGACTGAAGCTTTCTTT.

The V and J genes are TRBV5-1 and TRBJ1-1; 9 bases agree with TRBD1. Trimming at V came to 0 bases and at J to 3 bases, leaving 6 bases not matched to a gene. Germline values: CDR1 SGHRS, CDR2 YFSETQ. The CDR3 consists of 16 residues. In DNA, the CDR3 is TGCGCCAGCAGCTTGGCCTCGGGGACAGGGCACACTGAAGCTTTCTTT. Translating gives CASSLASGTGHTEAFF. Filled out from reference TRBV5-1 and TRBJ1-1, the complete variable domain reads KAGVTQTPRYLIKTRGQQVTLSCSPISGHRSVSWYQQTPGQGLQFLFEYFSETQRNKGNFPGRFSGRQFSNSRSEMNVSTLELGDSALYLCASSLASGTGHTEAFFGQGTRLTVV.

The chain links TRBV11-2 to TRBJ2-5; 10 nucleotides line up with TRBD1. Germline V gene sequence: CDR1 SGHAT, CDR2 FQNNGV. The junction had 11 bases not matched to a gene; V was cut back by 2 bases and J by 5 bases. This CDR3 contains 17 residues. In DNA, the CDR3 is TGTGCCAGCAGCTTAACCGGGACAGGGGAGGTTCGGGAGACCCAGTACTTC. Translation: CASSLTGTGEVRETQYF.

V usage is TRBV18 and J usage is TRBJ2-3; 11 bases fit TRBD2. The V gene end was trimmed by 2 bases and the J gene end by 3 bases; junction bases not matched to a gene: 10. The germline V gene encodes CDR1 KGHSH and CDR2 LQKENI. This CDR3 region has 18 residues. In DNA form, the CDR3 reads TGTGCCAGCTCACCAAGTATCTCTAGCGGGGGGAAGACAGATACGCAGTATTTT. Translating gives CASSPSISSGGKTDTQYF.

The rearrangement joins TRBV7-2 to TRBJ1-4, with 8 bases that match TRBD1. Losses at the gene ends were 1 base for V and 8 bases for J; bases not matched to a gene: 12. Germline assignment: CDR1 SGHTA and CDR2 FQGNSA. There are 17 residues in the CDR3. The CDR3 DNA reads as TGTGCCAGCAGCTTAGTGGAGGGCAGGGGGCTCAGGGAAAAACTGTTTTTT. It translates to CASSLVEGRGLREKLFF.

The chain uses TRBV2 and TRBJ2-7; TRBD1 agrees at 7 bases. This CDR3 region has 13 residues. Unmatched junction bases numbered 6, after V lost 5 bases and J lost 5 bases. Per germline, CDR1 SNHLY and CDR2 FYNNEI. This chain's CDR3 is CASSLVGGHEQYF. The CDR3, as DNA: TGTGCCAGCAGTTTAGTAGGGGGCCACGAGCAGTACTTC.

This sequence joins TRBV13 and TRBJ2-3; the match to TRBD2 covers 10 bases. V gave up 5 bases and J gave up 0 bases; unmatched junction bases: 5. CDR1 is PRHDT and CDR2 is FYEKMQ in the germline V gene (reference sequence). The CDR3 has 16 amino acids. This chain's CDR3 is CASSPERGGSTDTQYF. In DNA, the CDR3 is TGTGCCAGCAGCCCCGAGCGGGGGGGTAGCACAGATACGCAGTATTTT. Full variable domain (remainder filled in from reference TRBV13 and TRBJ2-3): AAGVIQSPRHLIKEKRETATLKCYPIPRHDTVYWYQQGPGQDPQFLISFYEKMQSDKGSIPDRFSAQQFSDYHSELNMSSLELGDSALYFCASSPERGGSTDTQYFGPGTRLTVL.

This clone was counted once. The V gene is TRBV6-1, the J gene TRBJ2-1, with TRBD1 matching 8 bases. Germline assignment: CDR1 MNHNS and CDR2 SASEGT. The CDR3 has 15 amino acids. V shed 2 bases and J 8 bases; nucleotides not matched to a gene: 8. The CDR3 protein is CASSEFRGLTDEQFF. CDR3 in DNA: TGTGCCAGCAGTGAATTCAGGGGGCTAACGGATGAGCAGTTCTTC.

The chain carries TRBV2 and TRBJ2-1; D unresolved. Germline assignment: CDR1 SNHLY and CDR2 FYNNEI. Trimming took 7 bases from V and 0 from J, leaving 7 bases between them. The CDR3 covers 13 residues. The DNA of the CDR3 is TGTGCCAGCAAGGAGAGCTCCTACAATGAGCAGTTCTTC. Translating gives CASKESSYNEQFF.

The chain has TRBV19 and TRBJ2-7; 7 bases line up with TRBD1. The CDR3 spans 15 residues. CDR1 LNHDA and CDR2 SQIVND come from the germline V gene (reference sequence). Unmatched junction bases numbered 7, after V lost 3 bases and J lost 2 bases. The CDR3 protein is CASSIMGQTTYEQYF. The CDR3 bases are TGTGCCAGTAGTATCATGGGACAGACCACCTACGAGCAGTACTTC.